This entry features one TCR beta chain sequence. Antigen specificity is unknown. This specimen belongs to a study of cytomegalovirus exposure and HLA in healthy donors. Per germline, CDR1 MNHEY and CDR2 SMNVEV (reference sequence). The CDR3 loop spans 13 amino acids. The PCR employed 60 Vbeta primers together with 13 Jbeta primers. TCRdb keeps only in-frame clones here, not all; method: immunoSEQ multiplex PCR. The table has about 120,000 clones, about 68% seen once. Regarding the study as a whole: Among TCR sequences, most were rare, though some public TCRs appeared in many donors. Immune exposure information comprised only CMV serostatus.

The sequencing sample was made of PBMCs. The gene calls are TRBV27 and TRBJ2-5; no clear D gene. With the DNA end fitting TRBJ2-7 better, the J assignment may be wrong. The sequence was obtained from a woman aged 40 to 55 in good health and CMV-seropositive. The CDR3 nucleotides read TGTGCCAGCAGTTCCTCTCACTCCTACGAGCAGTACTTC. It yields the protein CASSSSHSYEQYF.